The sequence of this TCR beta chain was determined in a study of cytomegalovirus exposure and HLA in healthy donors (dated by TCRdb to 2015 to 2018). About the investigation overall: An earlier analysis of 587 of the donors reported approximately 300 Gb of sequence data and 117 million unique TCR beta sequences obtained from around 190 million T cells. An early release that covered fewer than 750 HLA-typed donors contained approximately 290 gigabases of sequencing data and 70 million to 100 million unique TCR sequences. Using immunosequencing, the study profiled T cell repertoires from some 670 subjects and related those repertoires to cytomegalovirus serostatus. The study combined high-throughput TCR immunosequencing, statistical association of individual TCRs with disease status, and machine learning to predict cytomegalovirus infection status. An earlier analysis of approximately 580 of the donors used high-throughput TCR beta sequencing to judge whether each TCR beta V gene segment behaved as functional or pseudogenic. Donor age, sex, ethnicity and CMV serostatus were compiled alongside the repertoire data. The study was designed to test whether signatures of past pathogen exposure could be identified by cataloging public T cell receptors. A later analysis re-analyzed previously published TCR beta repertoires from 650 to 800 donors and added high-resolution HLA genotyping to study TCR occurrence patterns. HLA typing included class I and class II loci at four-digit resolution. Every discovery cohort repertoire had been produced on one sequencing platform. Genome-wide SNP genotypes for about 60% of the 666 donors were used in a later genetic analysis, which treated that subset as a discovery cohort. Four or five DR-DQ haplotypes were handled as single units for association and clustering because linkage in the cohort was strong. Rather than using new phenotypic data, the later analysis identified candidate immune exposures from TCR beta sequences and from how often those sequences occurred across donors. The number of typed donors differed by locus: 629-630 for A, B, C, DRB1 and DQB1; some 500 for DQA1; 606 for DPA1; and roughly 490 for DPB1. The genetic ancestry cluster associated with self-reported Caucasian donors included 81% of the roughly 400 genotyped donors. Along with the roughly 710-subject first cohort, a separate validation cohort of approximately 110 different subjects was used. On average, about 200,000 unique TCR beta nucleotide sequences were sequenced per donor among a few hundred genotyped donors of the cohort, with 15% to 20% of those sequences being non-productive. The investigation overall reported the following: Because counts were too low, 15 to 20 rarely observed V segments, including chromosome 9 orphons, were excluded from the earlier analysis of under 650 of the donors. Compared with equally common non-associated chains, HLA-associated TCR beta chains in a later analysis were more clonally expanded and had lower generation probabilities. Strong co-occurrence of HLA alleles, especially DR and DQ, made assigning TCR associations to individual alleles difficult. Because HLA typing was unavailable for some donors at each locus, only the typed subset was used in association tests. The classifier was reported to diagnose cytomegalovirus status with high specificity and sensitivity in both the original cohort and the validation cohort. The authors suggested that the approach could potentially be extended to other disease states and immunological phenotypes. The cohort was sequenced for TCR beta chains only, and without alpha or paired-chain data the features that could be detected were limited. In a later analysis, the rate of TCR association differed among HLA loci, with DRB1 alleles having the most associated TCRs and HLA-C alleles having the fewest. Most TCR sequences were seen in very few donors, while some public TCRs were found in many individuals. Compared with the 666-donor mean, donors in an Asian-associated ancestry cluster had fewer N-insertions in productive TCRs, according to a later genetic analysis. Some IMGT-functional V segments, including TRBV6-2 and TRBV6-3, could not be distinguished by the 87-base-pair reads and were therefore excluded. Linkage disequilibrium might explain the correlated functional status among segregating V segments, but an unknown experimental factor could not be excluded. An association between a missense DCLRE1C variant and V-gene and J-gene trimming of TCR beta chains was found in a later genetic analysis and replicated in an independent cohort. A later analysis reported that several top co-occurrence clusters appeared linked to parvovirus B19, influenza, CMV and Epstein-Barr virus. A further reported finding was that TCR beta sequences accurately predicted the HLA-A and HLA-B alleles for most subjects in the first cohort. Roughly uniform sequencing depth across donors was assumed in presence/absence analyses, although this assumption may not hold. The study gave a list of over 150 TCR beta chains associated with cytomegalovirus. In an earlier analysis of 587 of the donors, most TCR beta V segments were observed in productive rearrangements about 90% or about 30% of the time, broadly matching IMGT annotations. A cluster of highly shared sequence variants was judged likely to be a technical artifact of the sequencing pipeline. A later analysis associated some 17,000 TCR beta sequences with specific HLA alleles at a false discovery rate of 0.05. Immune exposure information for the cohort was limited to CMV serostatus. A few of the identified cytomegalovirus-associated TCR beta chains were confirmed in vitro to be specific for cytomegalovirus antigens. Most CMV-associated TCR beta chains appeared to be HLA-restricted in a later analysis, and the HLA associations seemed to be driven largely by CMV exposure.

In its sample, this clone was seen a few times. Its antigen remains unidentified. Nothing much larger sits one base from this clone, and base qualities are not available. The library was made by the immunoSEQ multiplex PCR assay. For the multiplex PCR, a mixture combining 60 forward primers for TCR Vbeta segments and 13 reverse primers for TCR Jbeta segments was used. The CDR3 region of rearranged TCR beta genes was amplified from genomic DNA with a multiplex PCR assay. The Illumina HiSeq System was used to sequence the amplified TCR beta libraries as 87-base-pair reads. In the authors' own workflow: Across the 500 to 750 repertoires, a later analysis counted about 81 million unique TCR beta chains, roughly 11 million of which were shared by at least two donors. A nearest-neighbor algorithm error-corrected the raw reads and collapsed the reads into unique sequences, merging closely related sequences to remove PCR and sequencing errors. To assign V, D and J gene segments, CDR3 sequences were aligned to IMGT reference sequences. For a sequence to be retained, at least a six-nucleotide match to both a V gene segment and a J gene segment was required. A rearrangement counted as productive if the CDR3 had no stop codons and remained in frame with V and J, and every other rearrangement counted as non-productive. CDR3 was defined according to IMGT convention as the region running from the second conserved V-encoded cysteine to the conserved J-encoded phenylalanine. The earlier analysis of about 590 of the donors excluded sequences that lacked an unambiguous match to a single V gene segment. In an earlier analysis of 587 of the donors, a V segment was called functional when productive rearrangements were above 56.7%, and segregating when the standard deviation between donors exceeded 5%. A statistical classification framework was built to diagnose cytomegalovirus status from the catalog of TCR beta chain sequences. In a later analysis, TCR nucleotide sequences were compared against IMGT/GENE-DB human TR gene sequences so that V and J genes could be assigned. The TCRdist pipeline was used in a later analysis to assign CDR3 sequences and most-parsimonious VDJ recombination scenarios. In a later analysis, each TCR beta chain was defined by its CDR3 amino acid sequence together with its V-gene family, and reads lacking a unique V-gene family were excluded. As a way to deal with suspected cross-contamination and a sequencing artifact, a later analysis dropped 640 or so nucleotide sequences that were highly shared and had low generation probability. For each public chain, a later analysis derived a clonal expansion index from normalized ranks of inferred template counts within each repertoire. In a later analysis, generation probabilities were computed with a VDJ recombination model fitted to out-of-frame rearrangements, and the resulting probabilities were checked against IGoR. In a later analysis, hypergeometric tests were used to score TCR-TCR, TCR-HLA and TCR-CMV co-occurrence, with a repertoire-size bias correction applied to TCR pairs. False discovery rates were estimated in a later analysis by permuting HLA or CMV assignments 20 times. A later analysis grouped co-occurring TCRs with DBSCAN, adding TCRdist sequence similarity when clustering within HLA-allele-positive subsets. For co-occurrence clustering, repertoires with fewer than 30,000 or more than 120,000 public chains were excluded, along with about five repertoires with anomalous nucleotide sharing. TCRdb re-hosts the immuneACCESS table, in-frame sequences only. Its copies lack some clones; in the studies checked, an unresolved V gene accounts for under half of them, and the cause for the rest is not known. V, J and clone size were drawn from that table, and D and trimming were deduced from the DNA. Present in this sample are about 130,000 clones, around 69% of which were seen just once. The leading ten clones occupy 2.9% of the sample.

In total, 600 or so healthy bone marrow donors made up the cohort. All cohort members were sampled while nominally healthy, although unrecorded immune exposures were likely present. CMV serostatus was positive for about 300 and negative for about 50% of the roughly 700 cohort members, and was not recorded for this donor. A peripheral blood sample was provided by each donor, and peripheral blood mononuclear cells were used for TCR beta sequencing. The Qiagen DNeasy Blood Extraction Kit was used to extract genomic DNA from the blood cell samples. V and J are trimmed by 4 bases and 16 bases, and the gene matches miss 9 bases of the junction. In the germline V gene, CDR1 corresponds to MDHEN and CDR2 to SYDVKM. The CDR3 covers 12 residues, taking in both the cysteine and the phenylalanine. The kept DNA is CDR3 alone, 36 bases in frame from the first base.

The sequencing input was PBMCs. The receptor's source is a human donor in good health. The chain was built from TRBV28 and TRBJ1-4, and 7 junctional nucleotides match TRBD1. The sequenced DNA: TGTGCCAGCAGTTCTCGGACAGGCGAAGGGTTTTTT. Translation gives CASSSRTGEGFF.